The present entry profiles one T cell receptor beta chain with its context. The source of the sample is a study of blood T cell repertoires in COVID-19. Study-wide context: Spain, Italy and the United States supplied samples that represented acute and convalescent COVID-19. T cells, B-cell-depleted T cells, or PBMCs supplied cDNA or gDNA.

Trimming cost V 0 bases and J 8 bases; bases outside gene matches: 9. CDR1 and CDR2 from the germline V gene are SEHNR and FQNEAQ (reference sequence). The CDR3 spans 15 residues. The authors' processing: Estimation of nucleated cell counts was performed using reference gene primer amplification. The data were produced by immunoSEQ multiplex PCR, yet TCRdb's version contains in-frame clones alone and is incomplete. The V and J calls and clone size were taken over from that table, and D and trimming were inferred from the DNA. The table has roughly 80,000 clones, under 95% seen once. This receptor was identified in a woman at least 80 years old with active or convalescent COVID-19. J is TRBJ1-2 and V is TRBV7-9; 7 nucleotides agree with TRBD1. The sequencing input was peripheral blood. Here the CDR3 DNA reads TGTGCCAGCAGCTTAGCCCAGGGGGTCGCAGAAGGCTACACCTTC. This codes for CASSLAQGVAEGYTF.